These 8 T cell receptor beta chains share one sample of origin, sequenced in a study of glioma-infiltrating T cells. Amplification of TCR alpha and beta CDR3 regions from RNA used iRepertoire nested multiplex PCR. TCRdb passed the multiplex PCR reads through MiXCR, listing each CDR3 protein once. This sample carries around 130,000 distinct CDR3 sequences, around 23% of them seen once, and the ten largest clones take around a quarter. Sequencing was carried out using glioma tissue, nonneoplastic brain tissue, or PBMCs (not recorded which). The receptors here all came from a human donor with low-grade glioma or glioblastoma, undergoing nonglioma brain surgery, or in good health (not recorded which).

V usage is TRBV2 and J usage is TRBJ2-3; possibly TRBD2 for D (5 bases). The CDR3 has 10 amino acids. The germline gives CDR1 SNHLY, CDR2 FYNNEI. Trimming took 6 bases from V and 9 from J, leaving 7 bases between them. CDR3 sequence: CASRTMTQYF. In nucleotides, the CDR3 is TGTGCCAGCAGGACTATGACGCAGTATTTT.

This chain joins TRBV2 and TRBJ1-5; no reliable D call. Germline V CDR1 and CDR2: SNHLY, FYNNEI. This CDR3 has 14 amino acids. Trimming removed 0 bases at V and 9 bases at J, with 12 bases between. The CDR3 sequence is CASSEAPIGGPQHF. In DNA form, the CDR3 reads TGTGCCAGCAGTGAAGCGCCCATTGGAGGGCCCCAGCATTTT.

This clonotype has just a few counts. The rearrangement links TRBV2 to TRBJ2-1; D is unresolved. This CDR3 is built from 14 residues. V was trimmed by 5 bases and J by 8 bases, leaving 16 bases between them. Per germline, CDR1 SNHLY and CDR2 FYNNEI. The CDR3 here is CASSYIAQLDEQFF. The CDR3 bases are TGTGCCAGCAGTTACATAGCCCAGTTGGATGAGCAGTTCTTC. Complete variable domain (other parts from reference TRBV2 and TRBJ2-1): EPEVTQTPSHQVTQMGQEVILRCVPISNHLYFYWYRQILGQKVEFLVSFYNNEISEKSEIFDDQFSVERPDGSNFTLKIRSTKLEDSAMYFCASSYIAQLDEQFFGPGTRLTVL.

This clonotype was recorded at least ten times. The rearrangement joins TRBV12-3 or TRBV12-4 to TRBJ2-3; D uncertain. This CDR3 region has 11 residues. V gave up 2 bases and J gave up 6 bases, with 3 bases separating them. CDR3 in DNA: TGTGCCAGCAGTTTACAGGATACGCAGTATTTT. Protein sequence: CASSLQDTQYF.

The count of this clonotype is one. The V call is TRBV29-1, the J call TRBJ1-1, with no clear D. Germline CDR1 and CDR2: SQVTM and ANQGSEA. This CDR3 comprises 12 residues. With 1 base removed from V and 1 base from J, the gap between germline ends came to 4 bases. CDR3 amino acids: CSVEGPNTEAFF. The CDR3 nucleotides are TGCAGCGTTGAAGGTCCGAACACTGAAGCTTTCTTT.

This clonotype was observed a handful of times. V gene TRBV4-2 combines with J gene TRBJ2-3; 10 bases match TRBD2. CDR1 and CDR2 (germline): LGHNA, YNFKEQ. The V gene end was trimmed by 1 base and the J gene end by 1 base; junction bases not matched to a gene: 5. The CDR3 totals 17 residues. The CDR3 spells CASSQGTSGERTDTQYF. CDR3 coding DNA: TGTGCCAGCAGCCAAGGTACTAGCGGGGAGCGCACAGATACGCAGTATTTT.

This clonotype was counted at least ten times. This chain uses TRBV20-1 with TRBJ1-1; D gene ambiguous. CDR1 is DFQATT, CDR2 SNEGSKA, per germline (reference sequence). V was pared by 3 bases and J by 1 base, with 6 bases between. CDR3 size: 12 residues. Here the CDR3 reads CSARSRNTEAFF. CDR3 coding DNA: TGCAGTGCTAGGAGCAGGAACACTGAAGCTTTCTTT.

This clonotype was detected many times. This chain uses TRBV28 with TRBJ1-5; the D gene is possibly TRBD1 (5 bases). Germline V gene lookup returns CDR1 MDHEN and CDR2 SYDVKM. The CDR3 has 14 residues. V was shortened by 7 bases and J by 7 bases, with 17 bases between the two germline ends. The chain's CDR3 is CASKRRDSPQPQHF. The DNA of the CDR3 is TGTGCCAGCAAGAGGAGGGACTCGCCGCAGCCCCAGCATTTT.